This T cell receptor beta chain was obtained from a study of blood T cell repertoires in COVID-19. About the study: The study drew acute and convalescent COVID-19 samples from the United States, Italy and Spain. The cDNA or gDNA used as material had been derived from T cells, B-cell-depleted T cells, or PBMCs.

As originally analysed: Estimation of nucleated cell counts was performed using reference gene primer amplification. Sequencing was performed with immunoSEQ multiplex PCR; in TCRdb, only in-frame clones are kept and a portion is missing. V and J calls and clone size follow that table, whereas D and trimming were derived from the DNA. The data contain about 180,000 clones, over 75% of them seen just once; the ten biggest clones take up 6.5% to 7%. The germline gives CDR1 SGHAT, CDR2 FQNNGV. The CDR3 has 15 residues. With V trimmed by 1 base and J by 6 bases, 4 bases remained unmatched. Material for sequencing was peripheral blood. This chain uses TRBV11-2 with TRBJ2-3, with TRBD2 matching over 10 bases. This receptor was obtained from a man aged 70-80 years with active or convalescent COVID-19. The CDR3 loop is CASSLGLAGVDTQYF. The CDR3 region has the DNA TGTGCCAGCAGCTTAGGGCTAGCGGGAGTGGATACGCAGTATTTT.